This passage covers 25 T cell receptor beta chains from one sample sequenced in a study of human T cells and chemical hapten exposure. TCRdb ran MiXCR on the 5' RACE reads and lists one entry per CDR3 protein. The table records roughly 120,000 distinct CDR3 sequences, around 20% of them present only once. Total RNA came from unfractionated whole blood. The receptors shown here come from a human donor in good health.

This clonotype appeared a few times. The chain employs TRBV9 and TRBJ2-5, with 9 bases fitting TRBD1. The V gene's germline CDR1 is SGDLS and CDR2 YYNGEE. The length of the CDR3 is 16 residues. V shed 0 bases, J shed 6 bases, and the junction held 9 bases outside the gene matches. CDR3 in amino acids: CASSVATTGGAKTQYF. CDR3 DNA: TGTGCCAGCAGCGTAGCTACAACAGGGGGCGCGAAGACCCAGTACTTC.

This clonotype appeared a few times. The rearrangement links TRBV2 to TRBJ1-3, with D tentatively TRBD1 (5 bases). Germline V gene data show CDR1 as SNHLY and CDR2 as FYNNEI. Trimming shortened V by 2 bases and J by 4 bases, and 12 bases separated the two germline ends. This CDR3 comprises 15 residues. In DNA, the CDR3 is TGTGCCAGCAGTGAAACGGGGCTACAGGGAAACACCATATATTTT. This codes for CASSETGLQGNTIYF.

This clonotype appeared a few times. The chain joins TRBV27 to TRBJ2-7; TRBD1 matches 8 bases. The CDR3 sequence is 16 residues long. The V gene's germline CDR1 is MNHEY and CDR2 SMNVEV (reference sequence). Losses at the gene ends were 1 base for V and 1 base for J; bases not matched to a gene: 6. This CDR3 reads CASSLFPTGGSYEQYF. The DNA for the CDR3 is TGTGCCAGCAGTTTATTCCCTACAGGGGGGTCCTACGAGCAGTACTTC.

The CDR3, as DNA: TGTGCCAGCAGCAAAATCCAGGGCGGGAGGTCCCCCCCCGGGGAGCTGTTTTTT. This encodes CASSKIQGGRSPPGELFF. The chain uses TRBV11-2 and TRBJ2-2; 8 positions agree with TRBD2. Germline CDR1 is SGHAT and CDR2 is FQNNGV. The length of the CDR3 is 18 residues. V was pared by 5 bases and J by 6 bases, with 17 bases of the junction left unmatched.

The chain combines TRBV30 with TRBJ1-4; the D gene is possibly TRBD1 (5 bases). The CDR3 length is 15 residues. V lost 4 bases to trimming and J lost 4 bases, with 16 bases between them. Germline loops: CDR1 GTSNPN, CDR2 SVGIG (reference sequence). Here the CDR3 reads CAWNPGTPDNEKLFF. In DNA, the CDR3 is TGTGCCTGGAACCCTGGGACGCCGGATAATGAAAAACTGTTTTTT. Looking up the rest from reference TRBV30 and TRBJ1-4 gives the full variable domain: SQTIHQWPATLVQPVGSPLSLECTVEGTSNPNLYWYRQAAGRGLQLLFYSVGIGQISSEVPQNLSASRPQDRQFILSSKKLLLSDSGFYLCAWNPGTPDNEKLFFGSGTQLSVL.

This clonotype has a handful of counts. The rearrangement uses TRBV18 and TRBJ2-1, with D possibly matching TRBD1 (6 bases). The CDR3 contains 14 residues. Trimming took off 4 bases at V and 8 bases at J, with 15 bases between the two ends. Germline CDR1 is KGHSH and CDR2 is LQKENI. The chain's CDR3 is CASSLTGRVDEQFF. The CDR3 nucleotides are TGTGCCAGCTCACTAACAGGGCGTGTGGATGAGCAGTTCTTC.

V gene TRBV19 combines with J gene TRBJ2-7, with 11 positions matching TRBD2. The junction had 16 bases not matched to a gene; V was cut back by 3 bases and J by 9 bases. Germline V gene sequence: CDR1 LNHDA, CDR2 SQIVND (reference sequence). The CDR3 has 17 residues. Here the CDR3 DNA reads TGTGCCAGTAGTATTTCAGGGACTAGCGGCCAAGGTGGCGGGCAGTACTTC. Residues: CASSISGTSGQGGGQYF.

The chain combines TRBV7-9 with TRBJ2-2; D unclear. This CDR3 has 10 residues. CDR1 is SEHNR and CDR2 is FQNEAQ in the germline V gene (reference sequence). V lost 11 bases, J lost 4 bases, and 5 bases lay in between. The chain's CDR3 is CAPSTGELFF. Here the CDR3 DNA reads TGTGCCCCGAGCACCGGGGAGCTGTTTTTT. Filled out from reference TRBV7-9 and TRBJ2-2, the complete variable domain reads DTGVSQNPRHKITKRGQNVTFRCDPISEHNRLYWYRQTLGQGPEFLTYFQNEAQLEKSRLLSDRFSAERPKGSFSTLEIQRTEQGDSAMYLCAPSTGELFFGEGSRLTVL.

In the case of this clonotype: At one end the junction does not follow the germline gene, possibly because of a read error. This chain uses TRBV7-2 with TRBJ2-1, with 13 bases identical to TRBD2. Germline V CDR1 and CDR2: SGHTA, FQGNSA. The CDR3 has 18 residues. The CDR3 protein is CPSSLGRGLAGLGDEQFF. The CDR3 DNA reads TGTCCCAGCAGCTTAGGCAGGGGACTAGCGGGATTGGGGGATGAGCAGTTCTTC.

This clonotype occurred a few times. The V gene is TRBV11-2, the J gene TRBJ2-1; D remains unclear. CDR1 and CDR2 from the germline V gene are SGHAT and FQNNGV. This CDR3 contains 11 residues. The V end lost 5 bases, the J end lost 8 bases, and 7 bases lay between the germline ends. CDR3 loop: CASSLRYEQFF. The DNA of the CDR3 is TGTGCCAGCAGCCTAAGGTATGAGCAGTTCTTC.

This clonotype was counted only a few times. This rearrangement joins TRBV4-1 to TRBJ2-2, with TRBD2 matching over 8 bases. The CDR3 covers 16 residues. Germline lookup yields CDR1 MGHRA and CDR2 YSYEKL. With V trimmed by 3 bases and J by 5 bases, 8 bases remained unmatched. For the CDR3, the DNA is TGCGCCAGCAGCCAGCAAGCGGGAGCAGGTACCGGGGAGCTGTTTTTT. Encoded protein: CASSQQAGAGTGELFF.

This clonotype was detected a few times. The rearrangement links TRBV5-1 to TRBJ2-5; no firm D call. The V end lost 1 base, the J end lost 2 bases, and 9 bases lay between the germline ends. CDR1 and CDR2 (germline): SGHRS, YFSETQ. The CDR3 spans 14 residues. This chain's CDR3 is CASSLTQAQETQYF. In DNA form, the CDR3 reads TGCGCCAGCAGCTTGACGCAGGCACAAGAGACCCAGTACTTC.

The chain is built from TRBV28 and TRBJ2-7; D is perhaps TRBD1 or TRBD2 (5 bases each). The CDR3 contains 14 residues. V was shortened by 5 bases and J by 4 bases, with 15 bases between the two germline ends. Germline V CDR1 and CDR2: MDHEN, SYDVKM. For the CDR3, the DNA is TGTGCCAGCAGTAGGGACGGCTTGGGGTACGAGCAGTACTTC. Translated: CASSRDGLGYEQYF.

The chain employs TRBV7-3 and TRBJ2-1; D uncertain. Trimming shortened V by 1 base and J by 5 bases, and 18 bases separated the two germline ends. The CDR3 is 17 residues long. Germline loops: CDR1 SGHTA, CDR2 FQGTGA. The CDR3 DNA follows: TGTGCCAGCAGCTTAAAGGTCGCGGCTGGCTCTAACAATGAGCAGTTCTTC. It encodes CASSLKVAAGSNNEQFF. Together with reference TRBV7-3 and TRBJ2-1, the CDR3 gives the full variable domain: GAGVSQTPSNKVTEKGKYVELRCDPISGHTALYWYRQSLGQGPEFLIYFQGTGAADDSGLPNDRFFAVRPEGSVSTLKIQRTERGDSAVYLCASSLKVAAGSNNEQFFGPGTRLTVL.

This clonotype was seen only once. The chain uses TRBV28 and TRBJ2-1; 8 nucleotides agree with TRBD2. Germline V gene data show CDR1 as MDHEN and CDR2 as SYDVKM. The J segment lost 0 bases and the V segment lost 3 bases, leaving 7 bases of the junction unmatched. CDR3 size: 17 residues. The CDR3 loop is CASSFGAGDTSYNEQFF. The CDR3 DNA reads TGTGCCAGCAGTTTTGGAGCGGGAGATACCTCCTACAATGAGCAGTTCTTC. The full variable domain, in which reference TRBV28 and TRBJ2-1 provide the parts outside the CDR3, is DVKVTQSSRYLVKRTGEKVFLECVQDMDHENMFWYRQDPGLGLRLIYFSYDVKMKEKGDIPEGYSVSREKKERFSLILESASTNQTSMYLCASSFGAGDTSYNEQFFGPGTRLTVL.

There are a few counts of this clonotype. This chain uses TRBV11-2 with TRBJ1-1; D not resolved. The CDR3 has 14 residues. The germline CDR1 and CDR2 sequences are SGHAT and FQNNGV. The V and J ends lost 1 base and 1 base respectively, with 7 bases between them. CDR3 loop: CASSLGRSNTEAFF. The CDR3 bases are TGTGCCAGCAGCTTAGGTCGGTCGAACACTGAAGCTTTCTTT.

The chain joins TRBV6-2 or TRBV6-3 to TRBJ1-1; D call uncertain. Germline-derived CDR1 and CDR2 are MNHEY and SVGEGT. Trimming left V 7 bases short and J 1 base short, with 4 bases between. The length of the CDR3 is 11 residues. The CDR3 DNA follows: TGTGCCAGCAAGAGGAACACTGAAGCTTTCTTT. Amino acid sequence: CASKRNTEAFF.

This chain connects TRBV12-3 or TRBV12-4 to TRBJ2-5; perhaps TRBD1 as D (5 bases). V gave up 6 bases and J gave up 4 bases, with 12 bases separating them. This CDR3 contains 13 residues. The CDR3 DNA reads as TGTGCCAGCAGAAAAGGACAAGCAGAGACCCAGTACTTC. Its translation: CASRKGQAETQYF.

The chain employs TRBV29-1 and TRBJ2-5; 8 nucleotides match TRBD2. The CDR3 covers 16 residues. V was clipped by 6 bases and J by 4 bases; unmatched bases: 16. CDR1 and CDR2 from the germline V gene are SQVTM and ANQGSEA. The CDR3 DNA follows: TGCAGCGTGGTCCCCGGGGGGGGAGGAGGAGGAGAGACCCAGTACTTC. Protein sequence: CSVVPGGGGGGETQYF.

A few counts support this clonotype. The CDR3 is CSARAVRDREEAFF. CDR3 DNA sequence: TGCAGTGCTAGAGCCGTGAGAGATAGGGAGGAAGCTTTCTTT. The rearrangement links TRBV20-1 to TRBJ1-1; unclear D gene. This CDR3 comprises 14 residues. Germline CDR1 and CDR2: DFQATT and SNEGSKA (reference sequence). V lost 1 base and J 8 bases, leaving 17 bases between the germline ends.

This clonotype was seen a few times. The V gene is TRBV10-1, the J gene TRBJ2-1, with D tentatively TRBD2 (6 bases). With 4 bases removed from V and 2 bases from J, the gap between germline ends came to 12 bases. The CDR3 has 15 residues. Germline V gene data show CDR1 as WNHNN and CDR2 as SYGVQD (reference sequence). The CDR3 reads CASSGAAGPYNEQFF. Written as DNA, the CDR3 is TGCGCCAGCAGTGGAGCCGCGGGGCCCTACAATGAGCAGTTCTTC.

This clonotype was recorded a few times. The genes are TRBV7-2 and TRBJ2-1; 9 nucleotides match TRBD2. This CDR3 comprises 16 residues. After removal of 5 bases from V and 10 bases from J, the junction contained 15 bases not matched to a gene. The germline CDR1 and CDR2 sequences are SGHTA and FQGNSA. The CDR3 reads CASSRSSSAGGREQFF. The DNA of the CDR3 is TGTGCCAGCAGCCGCTCCTCCTCAGCGGGAGGACGGGAGCAGTTCTTC.

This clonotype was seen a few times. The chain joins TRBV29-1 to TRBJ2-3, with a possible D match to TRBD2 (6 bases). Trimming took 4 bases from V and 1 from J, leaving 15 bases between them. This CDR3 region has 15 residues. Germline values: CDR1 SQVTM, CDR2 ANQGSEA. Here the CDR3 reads CSVGLISGRTDTQYF. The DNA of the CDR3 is TGCAGCGTTGGCCTAATTAGCGGTCGCACAGATACGCAGTATTTT.

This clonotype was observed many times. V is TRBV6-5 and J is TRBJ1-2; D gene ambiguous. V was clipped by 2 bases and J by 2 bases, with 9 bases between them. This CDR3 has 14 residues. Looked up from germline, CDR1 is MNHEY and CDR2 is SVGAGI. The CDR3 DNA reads TGTGCCAGCAGTTACCGCGTTGGAAACTATGGCTACACCTTC. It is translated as CASSYRVGNYGYTF.

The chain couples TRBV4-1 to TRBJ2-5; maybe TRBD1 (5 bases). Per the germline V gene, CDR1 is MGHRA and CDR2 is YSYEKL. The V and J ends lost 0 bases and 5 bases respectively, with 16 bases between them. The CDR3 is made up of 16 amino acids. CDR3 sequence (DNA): TGCGCCAGCAGCCAAGACCAGAGGCAGGGCTGGGAGACCCAGTACTTC. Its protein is CASSQDQRQGWETQYF.